The following is a T cell receptor (beta chain) sequence with its context. It lacks a known antigen. It has no much larger one-base neighbor in the sample; base qualities were not kept. The data stem from a study of control samples from healthy donors and cancer patients (TCRdb year 2020). To prepare the library, the immunoSEQ multiplex PCR assay was applied. TCRdb retrieved this table from immuneACCESS and kept in-frame rearrangements only. Not all clones are present; in checked studies, unresolved V genes account for under half, and no reason is known for the remainder. The sample profile shows under 200,000 clones; approximately 94% of them were found once. The biggest ten clones account for 7.5% to 8.5% of the sample. V trim: 5 bases; J trim: 9 bases; unmatched bases: 12. CDR1 and CDR2 were assigned from the germline V gene (reference sequence) as LNHDA and SQIVND. The CDR3, cysteine through phenylalanine, is 15 amino acids long. Only the CDR3 DNA stays, 45 bases, in frame from base 1.

Sequenced sample: blood. The rearrangement combines TRBV19 with TRBJ1-5; 8 of the junction bases match TRBD1. This TCR derives from a middle-aged woman in good health. The CDR3 protein sequence reads: CASSLRDRTRLPQHF. The nucleotide sequence reads TGTGCCAGTAGTCTCCGGGACAGGACGCGTTTGCCCCAGCATTTT.